One sample yielded the 23 T cell receptor beta chains listed below, sequenced in a study of blood T cells in healthy people across ages. Through a sample-barcoded 5' primer and a J-beta primer mix, a second PCR was run for roughly 6 to 11 cycles. A single record per CDR3 protein comes from TCRdb applying MiXCR to the 5' RACE reads. The repertoire holds 1.5 million to 2 million distinct CDR3 sequences, with around 42% as singletons. The sample consisted of blood. The receptors were sampled from a human donor in good health.

The chain links TRBV5-1 to TRBJ2-1, with D perhaps being TRBD1 or TRBD2 (5 bases each). CDR3 length: 14 amino acids. Germline assignment: CDR1 SGHRS and CDR2 YFSETQ. Trimming pared 4 bases from V and 12 bases from J, leaving 20 bases between. The CDR3 nucleotides read TGCGCCAGCAGCCCTACCGGGACCCAGCATCGGCAGTTCTTC. It specifies CASSPTGTQHRQFF.

V is TRBV28 and J is TRBJ2-7; TRBD1 matches at 9 bases. Looked up from germline, CDR1 is MDHEN and CDR2 is SYDVKM. The length of the CDR3 is 16 residues. V lost 6 bases, J lost 6 bases, and 15 bases stayed unmatched. The CDR3 is CASSQHRDRDRIEQYF. The CDR3, as DNA: TGTGCCAGCAGCCAACACCGGGACAGGGATAGGATCGAGCAGTACTTC.

This clonotype was observed a handful of times. The genes are TRBV20-1 and TRBJ2-7; 12 nucleotides line up with TRBD2. CDR3 size: 17 residues. Looked up from germline, CDR1 is DFQATT and CDR2 is SNEGSKA (reference sequence). V lost 4 bases, J lost 3 bases, and 13 bases stayed unmatched. The CDR3 is CSATAPGTSGGNYEQYF. DNA of the CDR3: TGCAGTGCTACAGCGCCCGGAACTAGCGGGGGGAACTACGAGCAGTACTTC.

Of note for this clonotype: An end of the junction differs from the germline gene, which may be a read error. This chain joins TRBV12-3 or TRBV12-4 and TRBJ1-4; D gene ambiguous. The CDR3 is made up of 13 amino acids. The CDR3 nucleotides are TGTACCAGCAGTTTAGCTCGGGATGAAAAACTGTTTTTT. The encoded protein is CTSSLARDEKLFF.

This sequence joins TRBV15 and TRBJ2-1, with D possibly matching TRBD2 (5 bases). Judging by the DNA end, TRBJ2-7 fits better; the J call may be wrong. The CDR3 extends over 14 amino acids. The V gene's germline CDR1 is LNHNV and CDR2 YYDKDF (reference sequence). CDR3 residues: CATKRTSSYNEQYF. Written as DNA, the CDR3 is TGTGCCACCAAGCGGACCAGCTCCTACAATGAGCAGTACTTC.

The CDR3 sequence is CASSSGTLETQYF. The CDR3 DNA is TGTGCCAGCAGCTCTGGGACATTAGAGACCCAGTACTTC. The rearrangement links TRBV7-3 to TRBJ2-5; TRBD1 might be the D (6 bases). CDR1 SGHTA and CDR2 FQGTGA come from the germline V gene. This CDR3 comprises 13 residues. V gave up 4 bases and J gave up 4 bases, with 10 bases separating them.

This clonotype was recorded a few times. This sequence joins TRBV9 and TRBJ2-6; D unresolved. This CDR3 region has 16 residues. The V gene's germline CDR1 is SGDLS and CDR2 YYNGEE. Trimming removed 3 bases from V and 4 bases from J, with 14 bases in between. The CDR3 DNA sequence: TGTGCCAGCAGCGGAAACGACACCGGGGGGGCCAACGTCCTGACTTTC. It translates to CASSGNDTGGANVLTF.

This sequence joins TRBV18 and TRBJ2-2, with D maybe TRBD2 (6 bases). Germline-derived CDR1 and CDR2 are KGHSH and LQKENI. V was trimmed by 4 bases and J by 4 bases, leaving 13 bases between them. The CDR3 has 15 residues. CDR3 sequence (DNA): TGTGCCAGCTCACTCCGGGACTCAGGCACCGGGGAGCTGTTTTTT. It yields the protein CASSLRDSGTGELFF.

This clonotype was seen a handful of times. The chain carries TRBV10-3 and TRBJ2-7; no clear D gene. The CDR3 totals 14 residues. Germline CDR1 ENHRY, CDR2 SYGVKD. V lost 4 bases and J 4 bases, leaving 14 bases between the germline ends. The CDR3 loop is CAISALRDSYEQYF. DNA for the CDR3: TGTGCCATCAGTGCATTAAGGGATTCTTACGAGCAGTACTTC.

This clonotype was found a few times. The rearrangement links TRBV4-2 to TRBJ2-7; D not certain. Trimming removed 2 bases at V and 5 bases at J, with 7 bases between. The CDR3 runs 12 residues. Germline loops: CDR1 LGHNA, CDR2 YNFKEQ. CDR3 coding DNA: TGTGCCAGCAGCCAAACCTGGGACGAGCAGTACTTC. Amino acids: CASSQTWDEQYF.

In this sample, this clonotype turned up many times. This rearrangement joins TRBV11-2 to TRBJ1-2, with D uncertain. From germline, CDR1 is SGHAT and CDR2 FQNNGV. CDR3 length: 12 amino acids. The ends were cut back, 0 bases at V and 3 bases at J, with 2 bases in the middle. CDR3 nucleotides: TGTGCCAGCAGCTTAGATCACTATGGCTACACCTTC. Translated: CASSLDHYGYTF.

This clonotype was picked up a small number of times. The rearrangement uses TRBV20-1 and TRBJ2-1, with a tentative D call TRBD2 (6 bases). Germline V gives CDR1 DFQATT, CDR2 SNEGSKA (reference sequence). V was trimmed by 3 bases and J by 1 base, leaving 13 bases between them. The CDR3 has 15 residues. The CDR3: CSARQGGGSYNEQFF. The CDR3 DNA reads as TGCAGTGCTAGGCAGGGTGGGGGGTCCTACAATGAGCAGTTCTTC.

The chain combines TRBV10-3 with TRBJ1-2; 9 bases line up with TRBD1. V dropped 4 bases and J dropped 5; count of bases not matched to a gene: 5. In germline, CDR1 is ENHRY, CDR2 SYGVKD. The CDR3 totals 14 residues. CDR3 sequence reads: CAISGTGDGYGYTF. The DNA for the CDR3 is TGTGCCATCAGTGGGACAGGGGACGGATATGGCTACACCTTC.

This clonotype was seen a handful of times. The chain uses TRBV4-3 and TRBJ2-1, with TRBD2 identical over 9 bases. V dropped 3 bases and J dropped 9; count of bases not matched to a gene: 12. There are 16 residues in the CDR3. Germline V gene sequence: CDR1 LGHNA, CDR2 YSLEER. The CDR3, as DNA: TGCGCCAGCAGCCAGATAGCGGGGGCCGGGTTTGCTGAGCAGTTCTTC. Protein sequence: CASSQIAGAGFAEQFF.

V is TRBV7-2 and J is TRBJ2-2, with D possibly matching TRBD2 (6 bases). CDR1 and CDR2 (germline): SGHTA, FQGNSA. Trimming took off 6 bases at V and 2 bases at J, with 16 bases between the two ends. The CDR3 sequence is 16 residues long. The CDR3: CASSPGGTANTGELFF. In DNA, the CDR3 is TGTGCCAGCAGTCCAGGCGGGACGGCTAACACCGGGGAGCTGTTTTTT. The full variable domain, with the rest looked up from reference TRBV7-2 and TRBJ2-2, is GAGVSQSPSNKVTEKGKDVELRCDPISGHTALYWYRQSLGQGLEFLIYFQGNSAPDKSGLPSDRFSAERTGGSVSTLTIQRTQQEDSAVYLCASSPGGTANTGELFFGEGSRLTVL.

This chain uses TRBV10-3 with TRBJ2-5; D unresolved. Trimming stripped 6 bases from V and 2 bases from J, with 10 bases between. CDR3 length equals 13 residues. From germline, CDR1 is ENHRY and CDR2 SYGVKD. The CDR3 sequence: CAIRAVGQETQYF. The DNA for the CDR3 is TGTGCCATCAGGGCGGTGGGGCAAGAGACCCAGTACTTC.

This clonotype was observed a handful of times. The rearrangement joins TRBV6-1 to TRBJ2-5, with D perhaps TRBD2 (5 bases). CDR3 size: 17 residues. The germline V gene has CDR1 MNHNS and CDR2 SASEGT. V dropped 3 bases and J dropped 1 base, with 18 bases sitting between them. The CDR3 is CASSDSAARLFQETQYF. The CDR3 DNA is TGTGCCAGCAGTGATTCGGCAGCGAGACTATTCCAAGAGACCCAGTACTTC.

This clonotype was found a few times. The V call is TRBV24-1, the J call TRBJ1-2; 8 bases match TRBD1. Germline V gene sequence: CDR1 KGHDR, CDR2 SFDVKD. The CDR3 contains 13 residues. Losses at the gene ends were 5 bases for V and 7 bases for J; bases not matched to a gene: 5. Here the CDR3 reads CATSADRARGYTF. CDR3 nucleotide sequence: TGTGCCACCAGTGCGGACAGGGCGCGTGGCTACACCTTC.

This chain connects TRBV12-3 or TRBV12-4 to TRBJ2-3, with unresolved D. The CDR3 sequence is 15 residues long. The V end lost 7 bases, the J end lost 4 bases, and 18 bases lay between the germline ends. CDR3 DNA sequence: TGTGCCAGCACCTCCATGCGGCTGAGCGCAGATACGCAGTATTTT. Amino acid sequence: CASTSMRLSADTQYF.

The V gene is TRBV20-1, the J gene TRBJ2-1; tentatively, D is TRBD2 (5 bases). Germline assignment: CDR1 DFQATT and CDR2 SNEGSKA (reference sequence). Trimming pared 6 bases from V and 6 bases from J, leaving 27 bases between. This CDR3 has 17 residues. CDR3 coding DNA: TGCAGTGCGGCCGGACTGGACCCGCGAATTCCTGTCAATGAGCAGTTCTTC. Its protein is CSAAGLDPRIPVNEQFF.

This clonotype was counted a few times. The CDR3 loop is CASSLTGDNGYGYTF. The CDR3 nucleotides are TGTGCCAGCAGCTTAACTGGCGACAACGGCTATGGCTACACCTTC. The rearrangement uses TRBV7-6 and TRBJ1-2; D is unresolved. V lost 2 bases and J 4 bases, leaving 14 bases between the germline ends. The CDR3 is made up of 15 amino acids. The germline CDR1 and CDR2 sequences are SGHVS and FNYEAQ. The full variable domain, its missing parts supplied by reference TRBV7-6 and TRBJ1-2, is GAGVSQSPRYKVTKRGQDVALRCDPISGHVSLYWYRQALGQGPEFLTYFNYEAQQDKSGLPNDRFSAERPEGSISTLTIQRTEQRDSAMYRCASSLTGDNGYGYTFGSGTRLTVV.

This clonotype was picked up a small number of times. A read error may produce the germline difference seen at one junction end. The rearrangement joins TRBV6-2 or TRBV6-3 to TRBJ2-7; D is possibly TRBD2 (5 bases). CDR3 length equals 13 residues. The germline V gene has CDR1 MNHEY and CDR2 SVGEGT. The CDR3 region has the DNA TGTGCCAACAGTTATGGGAGATTCTACGAGCAGTACTTC. Protein: CANSYGRFYEQYF.

In this sample, this clonotype turned up a few times. The rearrangement links TRBV12-3 or TRBV12-4 to TRBJ1-5; TRBD1 might be the D (5 bases). This CDR3 comprises 14 residues. Trimming removed 4 bases at V and 6 bases at J, with 13 bases between. The DNA of the CDR3 is TGTGCCAGCAGTTCCCAGGGCATCGGTCAGCCCCAGCATTTT. This sequence encodes CASSSQGIGQPQHF.